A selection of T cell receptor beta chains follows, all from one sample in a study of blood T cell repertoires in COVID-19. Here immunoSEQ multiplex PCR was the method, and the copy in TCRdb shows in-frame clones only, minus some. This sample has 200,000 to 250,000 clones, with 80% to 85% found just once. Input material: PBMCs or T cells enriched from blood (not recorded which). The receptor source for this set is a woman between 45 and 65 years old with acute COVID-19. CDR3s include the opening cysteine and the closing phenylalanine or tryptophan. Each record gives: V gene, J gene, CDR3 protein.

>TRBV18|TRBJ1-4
CASSGQVNEKLFF
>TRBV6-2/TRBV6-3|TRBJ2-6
CASSSQGVLPSGANVLTF
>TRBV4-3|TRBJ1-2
CASSQELMHGYTF
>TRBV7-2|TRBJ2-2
CASSLRFPKLNTGELFF
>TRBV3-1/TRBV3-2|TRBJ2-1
CASSQDWRGGRDEQFF
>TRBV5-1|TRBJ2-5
CASSLGKGAMGETQYF
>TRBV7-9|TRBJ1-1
CASSVRGNTEAFF
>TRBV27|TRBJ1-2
CASSRQDRIYGYTF
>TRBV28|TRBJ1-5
CASSLTRGPGNQPQHF
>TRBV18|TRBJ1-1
CASSPRGGGTEAFF
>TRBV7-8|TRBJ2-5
CASSTGLAENHDRQETQYF
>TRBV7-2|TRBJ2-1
CASSLSSKPHNEQFF
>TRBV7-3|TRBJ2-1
CASSLLAGGPYNEQFF
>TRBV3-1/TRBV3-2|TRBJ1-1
CASSQGQGIEAFF
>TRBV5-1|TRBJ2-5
CASSLVAPSRAIQETQYF
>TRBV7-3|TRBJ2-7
CASSLMSGGAYEQYF
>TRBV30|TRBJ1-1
CAWSTNLVNTEAFF
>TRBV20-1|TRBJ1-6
CSASPTTSSYNSPLHF
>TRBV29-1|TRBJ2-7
CSVETLGTPRSRVHF
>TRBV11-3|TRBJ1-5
CASSLGGDQPQHF
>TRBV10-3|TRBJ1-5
CAISVTGNQPQHF
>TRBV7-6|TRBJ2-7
CASSLYSGAYEQYF
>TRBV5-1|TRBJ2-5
CASSGTQGTETQYF
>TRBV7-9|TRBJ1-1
CASSQSQGARTEAFF
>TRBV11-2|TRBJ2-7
CASSSPVVRTGGSYEQYF